This TCR beta chain emerged from a study of T cell changes during pregnancy in multiple sclerosis. Some clones are missing from TCRdb's copy, which holds only in-frame ones; the method was immunoSEQ multiplex PCR. Among about 100,000 clones listed, around 90% were seen once. This CDR3 spans 19 amino acids. J gave up 2 bases and V 4 bases, and 20 bases lay outside the gene matches. The sample holds one count of this clone. The chain has TRBV23-1 and TRBJ2-7, with TRBD2 identical over 7 bases. TRBV23-1 is flagged as an ORF with uncertain function. This clonotype was obtained from a female donor with multiple sclerosis, enrolled in a pregnancy study. The sequences come from peripheral blood, collected in the second trimester of pregnancy. The CDR3 DNA sequence: TGCGCCAGCAGTCCCCTACCCAACGGCGACAGAGGACTAGCCTACGAGCAGTACTTC. It is translated as CASSPLPNGDRGLAYEQYF.